This T cell receptor (beta chain) was sequenced during a study of human T cells and chemical hapten exposure. For the study at large: Minor volume differences among pooled libraries chiefly drove per-sample TCR yield variation. Broader study findings: DPC sensitization left the count of TCRs above 1 in 1000 unchanged.

Time point reported: patch test 1, 2 weeks after DPC sensitization. Treatment noted: therapeutic diphenylcyclopropenone sensitization with weekly scalp DPC. Extraction yielded total RNA from whole blood (unfractionated). On this clonotype: Its antigen remains unidentified.

Germline CDR1 SEHNR, CDR2 FQNEAQ (reference sequence). The CDR3 is 16 residues long. With 4 bases removed from V and 3 bases from J, the gap between germline ends came to 17 bases. MiXCR, applied by TCRdb to the RACE reads, yields one record per CDR3 protein. The repertoire consists of approximately 350,000 distinct CDR3 sequences, with approximately 6.3% occurring once and the leading ten covering 7.5% to 8.5%. The receptor comes from a young woman with alopecia areata. Some clones in this sample may be carry-over from other donors' samples. The V and J genes are TRBV7-9 and TRBJ2-3; D is perhaps TRBD1 (6 bases). Sequenced here: whole blood, sampled in connection with sensitization to the hapten diphenylcyclopropenone (DPC). Here the CDR3 reads CASSSSTGLETDTQYF. The CDR3 region has the DNA TGTGCCAGCAGCTCATCGACAGGCCTGGAAACAGATACGCAGTATTTT.